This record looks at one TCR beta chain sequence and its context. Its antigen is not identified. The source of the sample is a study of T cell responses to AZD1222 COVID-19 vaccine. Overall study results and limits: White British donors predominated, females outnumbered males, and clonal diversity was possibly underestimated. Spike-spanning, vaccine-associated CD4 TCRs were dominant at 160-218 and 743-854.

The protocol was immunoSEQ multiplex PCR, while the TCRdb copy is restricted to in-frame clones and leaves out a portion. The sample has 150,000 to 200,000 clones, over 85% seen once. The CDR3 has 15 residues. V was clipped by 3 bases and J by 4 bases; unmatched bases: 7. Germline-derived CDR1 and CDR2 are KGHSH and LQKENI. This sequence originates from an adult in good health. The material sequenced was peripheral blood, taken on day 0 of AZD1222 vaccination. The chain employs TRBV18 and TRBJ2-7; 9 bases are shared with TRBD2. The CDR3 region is CASSPDGTSRYEQYF. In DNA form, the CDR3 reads TGTGCCAGCTCACCGGATGGGACTAGCCGTTACGAGCAGTACTTC.